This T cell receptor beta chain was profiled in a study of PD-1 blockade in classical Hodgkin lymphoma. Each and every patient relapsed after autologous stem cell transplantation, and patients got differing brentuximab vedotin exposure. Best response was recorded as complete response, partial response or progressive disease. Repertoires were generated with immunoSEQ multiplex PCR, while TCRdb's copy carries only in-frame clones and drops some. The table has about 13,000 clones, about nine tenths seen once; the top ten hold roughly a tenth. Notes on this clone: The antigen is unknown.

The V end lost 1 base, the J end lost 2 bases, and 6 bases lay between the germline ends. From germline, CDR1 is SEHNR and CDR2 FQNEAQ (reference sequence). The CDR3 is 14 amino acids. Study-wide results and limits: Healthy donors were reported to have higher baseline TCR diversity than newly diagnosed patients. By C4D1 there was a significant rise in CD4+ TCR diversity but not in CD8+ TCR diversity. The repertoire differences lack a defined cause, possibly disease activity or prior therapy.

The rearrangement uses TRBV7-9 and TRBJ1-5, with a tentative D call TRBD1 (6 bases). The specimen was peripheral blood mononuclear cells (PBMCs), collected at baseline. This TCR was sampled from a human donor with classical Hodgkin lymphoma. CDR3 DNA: TGTGCCAGCAGCTTAGAGGGGGGCAATCAGCCCCAGCATTTT. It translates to CASSLEGGNQPQHF. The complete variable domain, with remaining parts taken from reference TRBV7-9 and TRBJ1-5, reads DTGVSQNPRHKITKRGQNVTFRCDPISEHNRLYWYRQTLGQGPEFLTYFQNEAQLEKSRLLSDRFSAERPKGSFSTLEIQRTEQGDSAMYLCASSLEGGNQPQHFGDGTRLSIL.